These 9 T cell receptor beta chains share one sample of origin, sequenced in a study of cytomegalovirus exposure and HLA in healthy donors. Clones were sequenced by immunoSEQ multiplex PCR, and TCRdb holds only the in-frame ones, with some missing. Of roughly 180,000 clones listed, around nine tenths were seen once; the top ten hold 7.2%. The sequenced sample consisted of PBMCs. Receptors were obtained from a man younger than 40 in good health and CMV-seropositive.

Here the CDR3 reads CSGGAAANTEAFF. CDR3 sequence (DNA): TGCAGCGGCGGAGCTGCAGCGAACACTGAAGCTTTCTTT. The chain uses TRBV29-1 and TRBJ1-1; no reliable D call. This CDR3 is 13 amino acids long. The germline V and J ends were trimmed by 7 bases and 1 base, with 13 bases remaining between them. CDR1 is SQVTM, CDR2 ANQGSEA, per germline.

This clone was seen a single time. The V and J genes are TRBV5-6 and TRBJ1-2; possibly TRBD1 for D (6 bases). V lost 4 bases and J 6 bases, leaving 19 bases between the germline ends. The CDR3 consists of 15 residues. CDR1 SGHDT and CDR2 YYEEEE come from the germline V gene. The CDR3 spells CASSTERDRLDGYTF. The CDR3 DNA sequence: TGTGCCAGCAGCACTGAGCGCGACAGGCTCGATGGCTACACCTTC. Supplemented by reference TRBV5-6 and TRBJ1-2, the full variable domain reads DAGVTQSPTHLIKTRGQQVTLRCSPKSGHDTVSWYQQALGQGPQFIFQYYEEEERQRGNFPDRFSGHQFPNYSSELNVNALLLGDSALYLCASSTERDRLDGYTFGSGTRLTVV.

This sequence joins TRBV5-6 and TRBJ1-1; D might be TRBD1 (6 bases). This CDR3 is 15 amino acids long. Between the trimmed V and J ends, which lost 4 bases and 3 bases, there was a span of 16 bases. Germline CDR1 reads SGHDT; CDR2 reads YYEEEE. DNA of the CDR3: TGTGCCAGCAGCATTTTACAGGGTTTTCACACTGAAGCTTTCTTT. This translates into CASSILQGFHTEAFF. Drawing the rest from reference TRBV5-6 and TRBJ1-1, the complete variable domain is DAGVTQSPTHLIKTRGQQVTLRCSPKSGHDTVSWYQQALGQGPQFIFQYYEEEERQRGNFPDRFSGHQFPNYSSELNVNALLLGDSALYLCASSILQGFHTEAFFGQGTRLTVV.

The chain carries TRBV12-5 and TRBJ1-1, with D hard to call. The CDR3 runs to 13 residues. Germline V gene sequence: CDR1 LGHNT, CDR2 FRNRAP. V lost 6 bases and J 3 bases, leaving 11 bases between the germline ends. In DNA form, the CDR3 reads TGTGCTAGTGGCCTAACACCGTACACTGAAGCTTTCTTT. Encoded protein: CASGLTPYTEAFF. The whole variable domain, remainder taken from reference TRBV12-5 and TRBJ1-1, is DARVTQTPRHKVTEMGQEVTMRCQPILGHNTVFWYRQTMMQGLELLAYFRNRAPLDDSGMPKDRFSAEMPDATLATLKIQPSEPRDSAVYFCASGLTPYTEAFFGQGTRLTVV.

This chain connects TRBV30 to TRBJ1-6; D may be TRBD1 (6 bases). The CDR3 runs 13 residues. V dropped 3 bases and J dropped 6 bases, with 9 bases sitting between them. CDR1 and CDR2 (germline): GTSNPN, SVGIG (reference sequence). CDR3 nucleotide sequence: TGTGCCTGGAGGGACAGCTTTAATTCACCCCTCCACTTT. This translates into CAWRDSFNSPLHF.

The chain combines TRBV7-9 with TRBJ1-5, with D possibly TRBD1 on 6 matching bases. Germline CDR1 reads SEHNR; CDR2 reads FQNEAQ (reference sequence). The V and J ends lost 2 bases and 3 bases respectively, with 8 bases between them. The CDR3 contains 14 residues. CDR3 sequence (DNA): TGTGCCAGCAGCTTATCAGGGGCCAATCAGCCCCAGCATTTT. This codes for CASSLSGANQPQHF.

The rearrangement links TRBV4-1 to TRBJ1-1; D not certain. Germline lookup yields CDR1 MGHRA and CDR2 YSYEKL. The CDR3 sequence is 14 residues long. V was clipped by 4 bases and J by 1 base, with 10 bases between them. As DNA, the CDR3 is TGCGCCAGCAGCCCCCCAACAGCGAACACTGAAGCTTTCTTT. Translating gives CASSPPTANTEAFF.

This chain links TRBV11-3 with TRBJ1-1; no clear D gene. Deletions cut 5 bases from V and 2 bases from J, with 9 bases between. This CDR3 spans 13 amino acids. Germline lookup yields CDR1 SGHNT and CDR2 YENEEA. CDR3 sequence: CASSKYRNTEAFF. CDR3 sequence (DNA): TGTGCCAGCAGCAAATACAGAAACACTGAAGCTTTCTTT.

The chain employs TRBV28 and TRBJ2-3; no firm D call. The CDR3 totals 18 residues. Looked up from germline, CDR1 is MDHEN and CDR2 is SYDVKM. Trimming took off 6 bases at V and 0 bases at J, with 22 bases between the two ends. CDR3 sequence (DNA): TGTGCCAGCAGACCCATCCGGCCGGCAGGCGCTAGCACAGATACGCAGTATTTT. It is translated as CASRPIRPAGASTDTQYF.